This T cell receptor (beta chain) came from a study of blood T cell repertoires in COVID-19. About the study: Samples came from the United States, Italy and Spain, spanning acute and convalescent COVID-19. T cells, B-cell-depleted T cells, or PBMCs provided the cDNA or gDNA that served as material.

As originally analysed: For nucleated cells, counts were estimated from reference gene primer amplification. Method: immunoSEQ multiplex PCR; TCRdb's copy keeps in-frame clones and lacks some. That table furnishes V, J and clone size, whereas the DNA furnished D and trimming. The sample yields around 270,000 clones, roughly 91% seen once. This CDR3 is built from 15 residues. Germline V gene sequence: CDR1 KGHSH, CDR2 LQKENI. V lost 3 bases and J 1 base, leaving 10 bases between the germline ends. The chain recombines TRBV18 with TRBJ1-3, with D tentatively TRBD1 (6 bases). Sample: peripheral blood. The clonotype originates from a man aged 35 to 55 with acute or convalescent COVID-19. The CDR3 loop is CASSPRTASGNTIYF. The CDR3 DNA follows: TGTGCCAGCTCACCTCGGACAGCTTCTGGAAACACCATATATTTT. Filled out from reference TRBV18 and TRBJ1-3, the complete variable domain reads NAGVMQNPRHLVRRRGQEARLRCSPMKGHSHVYWYRQLPEEGLKFMVYLQKENIIDESGMPKERFSAEFPKEGPSILRIQQVVRGDSAAYFCASSPRTASGNTIYFGEGSWLTVV.